This is a list of T cell receptor beta chains from one sample in a study of blood T cell repertoires in COVID-19. The table came from immunoSEQ multiplex PCR; TCRdb's copy has only in-frame clones and leaves some out. In the table there are about 370,000 clones, approximately 89% of which are singletons. The sample was PBMCs or T cells enriched from blood (not recorded which). The receptors were gathered from a woman in her thirties or forties who had been exposed to COVID-19. CDR3s include the opening cysteine and the closing phenylalanine or tryptophan. A D gene is named only where the DNA matches it firmly. The size entry is marked missing in some rows and otherwise reads once, few, many or a size class.

V	size	D	J	CDR3	DNA
TRBV6-5	.	TRBD2	TRBJ2-1	CASKRAGGGNEQFF	TGTGCCAGCAAGAGAGCGGGAGGGGGCAATGAGCAGTTCTTC
TRBV9	few	TRBD2	TRBJ2-1	CASSTKSGTYNEQFF	TGTGCCAGCAGCACGAAGAGCGGGACCTACAATGAGCAGTTCTTC
TRBV18	.	.	TRBJ2-7	CASSPLESYEQYF	TGTGCCAGCTCACCGTTGGAGTCCTACGAGCAGTACTTC
TRBV19	.	TRBD1	TRBJ1-1	CASSPRPDRARWTEAFF	TGTGCCAGTAGCCCCAGACCCGACAGGGCGAGGTGGACTGAAGCTTTCTTT
TRBV27	.	.	TRBJ1-6	CASSQGLSSPLHF	TGTGCCAGCAGTCAAGGACTGAGTTCACCCCTCCACTTT
TRBV18	.	.	TRBJ1-5	CASSPNGDSNQPQHF	TGTGCCAGCTCACCAAACGGAGATAGCAATCAGCCCCAGCATTTT
TRBV29-1	.	.	TRBJ1-5	CSVGDSLNNQPQHF	TGCAGCGTCGGCGACAGCTTAAACAATCAGCCCCAGCATTTT
TRBV19	.	TRBD2	TRBJ2-1	CASRPSSGRSYNEQFF	TGTGCCAGTAGACCCTCTAGCGGGAGATCCTACAATGAGCAGTTCTTC
TRBV2	.	.	TRBJ2-1	CASSVLLEQFF	TGTGCCAGCAGTGTCCTCCTAGAGCAGTTCTTC
TRBV24-1	once	TRBD1	TRBJ2-2	CATSDSGGPTGELFF	TGTGCCACCAGTGATTCAGGGGGCCCAACCGGGGAGCTGTTTTTT
TRBV4-1	.	TRBD1	TRBJ1-1	CASSQRDSNTEAFF	TGCGCCAGCAGCCAGAGGGACAGTAACACTGAAGCTTTCTTT
TRBV6-1	once	TRBD2	TRBJ2-1	CASSVAGEPIYNEQFF	TGTGCCAGCAGTGTTGCGGGAGAGCCTATTTACAATGAGCAGTTCTTC
TRBV20-1	.	TRBD1	TRBJ2-1	CSASQGAPGAYNEQFF	TGCAGTGCTAGTCAGGGGGCCCCCGGAGCCTACAATGAGCAGTTCTTC
TRBV3-1/TRBV3-2	.	.	TRBJ1-1	CASSQLAGLEAFF	TGTGCCAGCAGCCAACTTGCTGGCCTTGAAGCTTTCTTT
TRBV12-5	.	TRBD1	TRBJ1-5	CASGLVLPGQGGNQPQHF	TGTGCTAGTGGTTTGGTCCTACCGGGACAGGGGGGCAATCAGCCCCAGCATTTT
TRBV20-1	.	TRBD1	TRBJ2-7	CSASVPGQGLTGEQYF	TGCAGTGCTAGTGTACCGGGACAGGGGCTAACAGGCGAGCAGTACTTC
TRBV3-1/TRBV3-2	.	.	TRBJ1-1	CASSQGGNTEAFF	TGTGCCAGCAGCCAGGGGGGGAACACTGAAGCTTTCTTT
TRBV29-1	.	.	TRBJ1-2	CSVARRSGVDYGYTF	TGCAGCGTTGCGAGGCGCTCCGGGGTAGACTATGGCTACACCTTC
TRBV27	.	.	TRBJ1-1	CASSPLNRVLAEAFF	TGTGCCAGCAGTCCCCTCAACAGGGTATTGGCTGAAGCTTTCTTT
TRBV2	.	TRBD1	TRBJ2-3	CASSADRVPPDTQYF	TGTGCCAGCAGTGCCGACAGGGTCCCTCCAGATACGCAGTATTTT
TRBV3-1/TRBV3-2	.	TRBD1	TRBJ2-5	CASSQEDRDWETQYF	TGTGCCAGCAGCCAAGAGGACAGGGATTGGGAGACCCAGTACTTC
TRBV27	.	.	TRBJ1-5	CASSLSSNQPQHF	TGTGCCAGCAGTTTGAGCAGCAATCAGCCCCAGCATTTT
TRBV19	.	.	TRBJ2-1	CASNNFLAASYNEQFF	TGTGCCAGTAACAATTTCCTAGCAGCCTCCTACAATGAGCAGTTCTTC
TRBV28	.	TRBD1	TRBJ2-2	CASSAPGGNTGELFF	TGTGCCAGCAGTGCACCAGGGGGGAACACCGGGGAGCTGTTTTTT
TRBV6-5	.	.	TRBJ2-4	CASSTDRAARNIQYF	TGTGCCAGCAGCACCGACAGAGCAGCGCGGAACATTCAGTACTTC